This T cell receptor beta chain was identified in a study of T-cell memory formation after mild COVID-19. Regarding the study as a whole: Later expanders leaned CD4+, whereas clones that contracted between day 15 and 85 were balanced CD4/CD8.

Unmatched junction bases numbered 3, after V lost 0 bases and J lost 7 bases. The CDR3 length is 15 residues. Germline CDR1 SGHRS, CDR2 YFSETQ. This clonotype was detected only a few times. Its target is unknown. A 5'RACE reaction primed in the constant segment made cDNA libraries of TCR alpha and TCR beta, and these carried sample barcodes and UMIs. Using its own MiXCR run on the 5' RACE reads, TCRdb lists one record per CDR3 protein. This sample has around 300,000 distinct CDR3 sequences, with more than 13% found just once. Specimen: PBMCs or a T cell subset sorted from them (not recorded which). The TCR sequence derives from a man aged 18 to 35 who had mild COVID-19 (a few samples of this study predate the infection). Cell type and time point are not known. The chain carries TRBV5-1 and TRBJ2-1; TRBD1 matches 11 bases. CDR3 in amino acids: CASSLEGTGGNEQFF. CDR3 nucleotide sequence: TGCGCCAGCAGCTTGGAGGGGACAGGGGGGAATGAGCAGTTCTTC.